The 29 T cell receptor beta chains reported below all come from one sample, sequenced in a study of T-cell reconstitution after alpha-beta-depleted transplantation in children (TCRdb year 2016). The library was prepared using PCR. Sequencer: Illumina HiSeq 2500. TCR library preparation used molecular barcoding, with unique molecular identifiers applied to normalize quantification of the TCRbeta repertoire. Using fastp trimming at Q25 and MiXCR clonotype assembly, TCRdb reanalyzed the public sequencing data and kept in-frame beta chains. Every CDR3 protein is listed once, alongside the most common genes and DNA of its rows. The sample yields over 450,000 distinct CDR3 sequences; 10% were counted once. The ten largest clones take up 2% of the sample. The meaning of the sample's treatment or condition label: allogeneic hematopoietic cell transplantation with graft depleted of TCRalphabeta T cells and CD19 B cells.

This sample comprised PBMCs, obtained before TCRalphabeta/CD19-depleted stem cell transplant. The receptor source for this set is a child between 2 and 9 years old with inherited bone marrow failure, due to receive a stem cell transplant.

V is TRBV2 and J is TRBJ2-5; D remains ambiguous. V lost 7 bases, J lost 4 bases, and 13 bases lay in between. CDR3 size: 13 residues. The germline CDR1 and CDR2 sequences are SNHLY and FYNNEI. CDR3 in DNA: TGTGCCAGCATCCGACTGGTAGGAGAGACCCAGTACTTC. Its translation is CASIRLVGETQYF.

In its sample, this clonotype was seen many times. V and J are TRBV12-3 or TRBV12-4 and TRBJ1-4; no clear D gene. The CDR3 is made up of 14 amino acids. V gave up 4 bases and J gave up 8 bases, with 14 bases separating them. This CDR3 reads CASSSGEVREKLFF. CDR3 in DNA: TGTGCCAGCAGTTCCGGGGAGGTCAGAGAAAAACTGTTTTTT.

This clonotype was counted many times. CDR3 sequence (DNA): TGTGCCAGCAGTGGCGGGACTAGCTCCTACAATGAGCAGTTCTTC. Protein product: CASSGGTSSYNEQFF. The chain recombines TRBV4-2 with TRBJ2-1, with TRBD2 identical over 8 bases. The length of the CDR3 is 15 residues. J gave up 0 bases and V 6 bases, and 4 bases lay outside the gene matches. CDR1 is LGHNA and CDR2 is YNFKEQ in the germline V gene.

This clonotype was seen many times. The chain has TRBV4-2 and TRBJ1-2; D perhaps matches TRBD1 (5 bases). Germline V CDR1 and CDR2: LGHNA, YNFKEQ. Deletions cut 0 bases from V and 1 base from J, with 15 bases between. This CDR3 is built from 17 residues. For the CDR3, the DNA is TGTGCCAGCAGCCAAGAGCCCGGGACGAGCCTTAACTATGGCTACACCTTC. The encoded protein is CASSQEPGTSLNYGYTF.

This clonotype has ten or more counts. The chain combines TRBV20-1 with TRBJ2-1; D call uncertain. V lost 3 bases and J lost 0, with 9 bases in between. Germline CDR1 reads DFQATT; CDR2 reads SNEGSKA (reference sequence). CDR3 length equals 14 residues. Here the CDR3 reads CSARAWSSYNEQFF. In DNA form, the CDR3 reads TGCAGTGCTAGGGCGTGGAGCTCCTACAATGAGCAGTTCTTC.

This clonotype was detected ten times or more. V is TRBV14 and J is TRBJ2-1; 8 nucleotides line up with TRBD2. V shed 5 bases and J 6 bases; nucleotides not matched to a gene: 9. The CDR3 length is 15 residues. The germline CDR1 and CDR2 sequences are SGHDN and FVKESK. The CDR3 coding sequence is TGTGCCAGCAGCTGGCTAGCGGGCATAGCCAATGAGCAGTTCTTC. Its translation is CASSWLAGIANEQFF.

This clonotype was seen at least ten times. This chain joins TRBV9 and TRBJ2-5, with TRBD1 as a possible D gene (5 bases). Germline CDR1 SGDLS, CDR2 YYNGEE. The CDR3 totals 13 residues. Trimming took off 2 bases at V and 4 bases at J, with 9 bases between the two ends. The CDR3 DNA is TGTGCCAGCAGCGTGGACAAAAGAGAGACCCAGTACTTC. It translates to CASSVDKRETQYF.

The chain links TRBV27 to TRBJ2-6; 7 bases agree with TRBD2. Unmatched junction bases numbered 4, after V lost 5 bases and J lost 0 bases. This CDR3 region has 16 residues. In germline, CDR1 is MNHEY, CDR2 SMNVEV (reference sequence). This chain's CDR3 is CASSPRGDSGANVLTF. The CDR3 DNA follows: TGTGCCAGCAGTCCTCGGGGGGACTCTGGGGCCAACGTCCTGACTTTC.

This clonotype has ten or more counts. This chain uses TRBV29-1 with TRBJ2-7, with a tentative D call TRBD2 (7 bases). Between the trimmed V and J ends, which lost 4 bases and 3 bases, there was a span of 13 bases. CDR1 is SQVTM, CDR2 ANQGSEA, per germline. The CDR3 consists of 13 residues. CDR3 amino acids: CSVVGGGGYEQYF. The CDR3 DNA sequence: TGCAGCGTTGTCGGGGGAGGGGGCTACGAGCAGTACTTC.

The gene calls are TRBV19 and TRBJ1-1, with 8 bases matching TRBD1. The V gene's germline CDR1 is LNHDA and CDR2 SQIVND (reference sequence). This CDR3 has 16 amino acids. V trimming: 2 bases; J trimming: 6 bases; junction bases outside the gene matches: 11. The CDR3 protein is CASSIIWTGSGAEAFF. The DNA for the CDR3 is TGTGCCAGTAGTATAATTTGGACAGGGTCAGGGGCTGAAGCTTTCTTT. Drawing the rest from reference TRBV19 and TRBJ1-1, the complete variable domain is DGGITQSPKYLFRKEGQNVTLSCEQNLNHDAMYWYRQDPGQGLRLIYYSQIVNDFQKGDIAEGYSVSREKKESFPLTVTSAQKNPTAFYLCASSIIWTGSGAEAFFGQGTRLTVV.

The chain combines TRBV5-1 with TRBJ2-2, with D possibly matching TRBD2 (5 bases). Trimming stripped 8 bases from V and 3 bases from J, with 14 bases between. Germline V gene sequence: CDR1 SGHRS, CDR2 YFSETQ. The CDR3 is made up of 14 amino acids. CDR3 in DNA: TGCGCCAGTGGACCGCCGAGGGACACCGGGGAGCTGTTTTTT. Amino acid sequence: CASGPPRDTGELFF.

This clonotype was recorded at least ten times. The V gene is TRBV27, the J gene TRBJ1-2; the match to TRBD1 covers 7 bases. J lost 4 bases, V lost 4 bases, and 6 bases had no gene match. The CDR3 is made up of 14 amino acids. Germline V gives CDR1 MNHEY, CDR2 SMNVEV (reference sequence). CDR3 DNA: TGTGCCAGCAGTTCGAACAGGGGAGGCTATGGCTACACCTTC. Its protein is CASSSNRGGYGYTF.

This clonotype was recorded many times. V usage is TRBV3-1 and J usage is TRBJ2-1; 13 bases map to TRBD2. CDR1 and CDR2 (germline): LGHDT, YNNKEL (reference sequence). The V and J ends lost 6 bases and 3 bases, in that order; junction bases with no gene match: 5. CDR3 length: 16 amino acids. CDR3 sequence reads: CASSWTSGSGYNEQFF. The CDR3 DNA sequence: TGTGCCAGCAGTTGGACTAGCGGGAGCGGCTACAATGAGCAGTTCTTC.

The rearrangement uses TRBV6-1 and TRBJ2-5, with TRBD1 matching over 9 bases. With 6 bases clipped from V and 5 bases from J, the junction kept 7 bases outside the gene matches. The germline V gene encodes CDR1 MNHNS and CDR2 SASEGT. The length of the CDR3 is 14 residues. CDR3 sequence (DNA): TGTGCCAGCAGGCCGGGACAGGGATGGGAGACCCAGTACTTC. Protein sequence: CASRPGQGWETQYF.

This clonotype was seen many times. The chain couples TRBV7-2 to TRBJ2-3; 9 bases are a match to TRBD2. Per the germline V gene, CDR1 is SGHTA and CDR2 is FQGNSA. The CDR3 is 16 amino acids. V lost 3 bases, J lost 2 bases, and 6 bases stayed unmatched. The CDR3 region is CASSLGTSRDTDTQYF. CDR3 nucleotide sequence: TGTGCCAGCAGCTTGGGGACTAGCAGAGACACAGATACGCAGTATTTT.

This clonotype has at least ten counts. This chain uses TRBV4-3 with TRBJ2-1, with D hard to call. V gave up 1 base and J gave up 5 bases, with 18 bases separating them. Germline CDR1 is LGHNA and CDR2 is YSLEER. The CDR3 is 17 residues long. Written as DNA, the CDR3 is TGCGCCAGCAGCCAAGCCCTGGGCAGGCGCCACGACAATGAGCAGTTCTTC. Protein sequence: CASSQALGRRHDNEQFF.

This clonotype came up a few times. The rearrangement links TRBV18 to TRBJ2-7; D is ambiguous. The CDR3 loop spans 13 amino acids. Trimming took 3 bases from V and 3 from J, leaving 9 bases between them. Germline lookup yields CDR1 KGHSH and CDR2 LQKENI. The CDR3 nucleotides are TGTGCCAGCTCACCCCGGGCTAACTACGAGCAGTACTTC. This codes for CASSPRANYEQYF.

V is TRBV7-9 and J is TRBJ2-2; no firm D call. The CDR3 consists of 14 residues. V was clipped by 8 bases and J by 0 bases, with 10 bases between them. Germline CDR1 reads SEHNR; CDR2 reads FQNEAQ (reference sequence). The CDR3 reads CASSGPANTGELFF. Written as DNA, the CDR3 is TGTGCCAGCTCGGGTCCCGCGAACACCGGGGAGCTGTTTTTT. Based on the CDR3 plus reference TRBV7-9 and TRBJ2-2, the full variable domain is DTGVSQNPRHKITKRGQNVTFRCDPISEHNRLYWYRQTLGQGPEFLTYFQNEAQLEKSRLLSDRFSAERPKGSFSTLEIQRTEQGDSAMYLCASSGPANTGELFFGEGSRLTVL.

The CDR3 coding sequence is TGTGCCAGTCTTGGACCGCTGGCTAACTATGGCTACACCTTC. Translated: CASLGPLANYGYTF. The rearrangement links TRBV28 to TRBJ1-2; D gene ambiguous. Trimming pared 9 bases from V and 0 bases from J, leaving 14 bases between. From germline, CDR1 is MDHEN and CDR2 SYDVKM. The CDR3 is 14 amino acids.

This clonotype was counted ten times or more. The chain joins TRBV9 to TRBJ2-3; 11 bases agree with TRBD2. Looked up from germline, CDR1 is SGDLS and CDR2 is YYNGEE. After removal of 2 bases from V and 4 bases from J, the junction contained 9 bases not matched to a gene. This CDR3 comprises 17 residues. CDR3 bases: TGTGCCAGCAGCGTCGAGGTACTAGCGGGAGCCTCAGATACGCAGTATTTT. This codes for CASSVEVLAGASDTQYF.

This clonotype was detected ten times or more. The chain carries TRBV6-2 or TRBV6-3 and TRBJ2-1; D gene unclear. V was clipped by 2 bases and J by 4 bases, with 12 bases between them. CDR1 is MNHEY and CDR2 is SVGEGT in the germline V gene. The CDR3 sequence is 15 residues long. The CDR3 here is CASSYHSLSYNEQFF. In nucleotides, the CDR3 is TGTGCCAGCAGTTACCACAGCCTTTCTTACAATGAGCAGTTCTTC.

There are many counts of this clonotype. The gene calls are TRBV7-8 and TRBJ2-2, with 13 bases fitting TRBD2. Per the germline V gene, CDR1 is SGHVS and CDR2 is FQNEAQ. V shed 5 bases, J shed 8 bases, and the junction held 20 bases outside the gene matches. The CDR3 covers 20 residues. CDR3 residues: CASSPLYRRPGLAGQGELFF. For the CDR3, the DNA is TGTGCCAGCAGCCCACTTTACAGACGCCCGGGACTAGCGGGACAAGGGGAGCTGTTTTTT.

This clonotype has a count of ten or more. The chain couples TRBV27 to TRBJ2-1; D remains ambiguous. Trimming left V 5 bases short and J 10 bases short, with 12 bases between. The germline V gene has CDR1 MNHEY and CDR2 SMNVEV (reference sequence). This CDR3 has 12 residues. The CDR3 reads CASSHQVDEQFF. CDR3 nucleotide sequence: TGTGCCAGCAGTCACCAGGTAGACGAGCAGTTCTTC.

In this sample, this clonotype turned up many times. The chain links TRBV12-3 or TRBV12-4 to TRBJ2-7, with D perhaps matching TRBD1 (6 bases). The CDR3 loop spans 13 amino acids. V was shortened by 7 bases and J by 7 bases, with 17 bases between the two germline ends. The CDR3 region is CASTRDNMEEQYF. CDR3 nucleotides: TGTGCCAGCACCAGGGACAATATGGAAGAGCAGTACTTC.

This clonotype was seen ten or more times. The V and J genes are TRBV5-1 and TRBJ2-3; no reliable D call. Germline loops: CDR1 SGHRS, CDR2 YFSETQ. The CDR3 contains 14 residues. Trimming left V 1 base short and J 3 bases short, with 9 bases between. This CDR3 is CASSLNSQTDTQYF. The DNA of the CDR3 is TGCGCCAGCAGCTTGAACAGCCAGACAGATACGCAGTATTTT.

This clonotype was seen ten or more times. This sequence joins TRBV12-3 or TRBV12-4 and TRBJ2-1; D is possibly TRBD2 (5 bases). The germline V and J ends were trimmed by 6 bases and 6 bases, with 18 bases remaining between them. This CDR3 contains 15 residues. CDR3 protein: CASSKTRSPFNEQFF. For the CDR3, the DNA is TGTGCCAGCAGCAAAACTAGGAGTCCCTTCAATGAGCAGTTCTTC.

The chain joins TRBV10-2 to TRBJ1-6, with D maybe TRBD1 (5 bases). CDR1 is WSHSY and CDR2 is SAAADI in the germline V gene. With 6 bases removed from V and 4 bases from J, the gap between germline ends came to 10 bases. This CDR3 contains 14 residues. CDR3 in DNA: TGCGCCAGCAGGATAGGGGAATATAATTCACCCCTCCACTTT. Translating gives CASRIGEYNSPLHF.

This chain links TRBV11-1 with TRBJ2-7; no definite D call. Trimming pared 2 bases from V and 0 bases from J, leaving 8 bases between. Looked up from germline, CDR1 is SGHAT and CDR2 is FQDESV (reference sequence). CDR3 size: 14 residues. The CDR3 protein is CASSLLVSSYEQYF. The CDR3 DNA is TGTGCCAGCAGCTTATTAGTCAGCTCCTACGAGCAGTACTTC.

The chain carries TRBV5-1 and TRBJ2-6; 8 positions agree with TRBD1. This CDR3 is 17 amino acids long. CDR1 and CDR2 from the germline V gene are SGHRS and YFSETQ. The V gene end was trimmed by 4 bases and the J gene end by 0 bases; junction bases not matched to a gene: 6. As DNA, the CDR3 is TGCGCCAGCAGCAACGGACAGGGAAACTCTGGGGCCAACGTCCTGACTTTC. Protein: CASSNGQGNSGANVLTF.